The rows below give T cell receptor beta chains drawn from one sample of a study of cytomegalovirus exposure and HLA in healthy donors. TCRdb keeps only in-frame clones here, not all; method: immunoSEQ multiplex PCR. The table has 150,000 to 200,000 clones, less than 90% seen once. Material for sequencing was PBMCs. All receptors derive from a man aged 50 to 59 in good health and CMV-seropositive. CDR3s include the opening cysteine and the closing phenylalanine or tryptophan. The order of the fields is CDR3 length, D gene, V gene, clone size, J gene, CDR3 DNA, CDR3 protein. D genes are given only for firm matches. Rows give clone size only sometimes, using once, few, many, or a class for an expanded clone.

17	NA	TRBV12-5	NA	TRBJ1-1	TGTGCTAGTGGTTCATCGGACAGCCCATTACTTGGCACTGAAGCTTTCTTT	CASGSSDSPLLGTEAFF
15	TRBD1	TRBV12-5	NA	TRBJ2-1	TGTGCTAGTGGCCTCTCCACAGGGGGCCTCAATGAGCAGTTCTTC	CASGLSTGGLNEQFF
14	NA	TRBV5-6	NA	TRBJ2-7	TGTGCCAGCAGCGGGAACAGGGTTTGGAGCGAGCAGTACTTC	CASSGNRVWSEQYF
16	NA	TRBV4-1	once	TRBJ2-5	TGCGCCAGCAGCCAAGGCGTCCTCACTCTCCAAGAGACCCAGTACTTC	CASSQGVLTLQETQYF
14	NA	TRBV9	once	TRBJ2-5	TGTGCCAGCAGCGTAGACGGGGTACAAGAGACCCAGTACTTC	CASSVDGVQETQYF
13	NA	TRBV15	NA	TRBJ2-2	TGTGCCACCAGCAGAGACGGGTTCGGGGAGCTGCTTTTT	CATSRDGFGELLF
15	TRBD1	TRBV29-1	NA	TRBJ2-2	TGCAGCGTTGAGTCGACAGGGGTAAACACCGGGGAGCTGTTTTTT	CSVESTGVNTGELFF
15	NA	TRBV4-1	NA	TRBJ2-3	TGCGCCAGCAGCCAAGGGCGGGTAGGGGGAGATACGCAGTATTTT	CASSQGRVGGDTQYF
15	TRBD1	TRBV2	NA	TRBJ2-4	TGTGCCAGCAGTGAAGGACAGGGAGCCAAAAACATTCAGTACTTC	CASSEGQGAKNIQYF
12	NA	TRBV7-9	few	TRBJ1-1	TGTGCCAGCAGCAACTTGAACCCCCAAGCTTTCTTT	CASSNLNPQAFF
14	NA	TRBV28	NA	TRBJ2-7	TGTGCCAGCAGTTTAGTCCTGAGCTCCTACGAGCAGTACTTC	CASSLVLSSYEQYF
13	NA	TRBV12-5	NA	TRBJ2-7	TGTGCTAGTGGTATGGACATCCTCACCGAGCAGTACTTC	CASGMDILTEQYF
17	NA	TRBV10-3	NA	TRBJ1-2	TGTGCCATCAGTGAGTCGCGACTCCGGGATGCTAACTATGGCTACACCTTC	CAISESRLRDANYGYTF
15	NA	TRBV13	few	TRBJ1-1	TGTGCCAGCAGGGCAGGGGATTCGTGGGACACTGAAGCTTTCTTT	CASRAGDSWDTEAFF
14	TRBD1	TRBV30	NA	TRBJ2-1	TGTGTCTGTCCCGGGACAGGGGGTACTAATGAGCAGTTCTTC	CVCPGTGGTNEQFF
15	TRBD2	TRBV7-9	NA	TRBJ2-7	TGTGCCAGCAGCTCCGTTAGCGGGAGAAGCTACGAGCAGTACTTC	CASSSVSGRSYEQYF
12	NA	TRBV2	NA	TRBJ2-5	TGTGCCAGCAGTGAAACGGGGAAAGTGCAGTACTTC	CASSETGKVQYF